This is a list of T cell receptor beta chains from one sample in a study of blood T cells in healthy people across ages. TCRdb reprocessed the 5' RACE reads via MiXCR and lists one record per CDR3 protein. Here the sample spans around 500,000 distinct CDR3 sequences, 45% to 55% being singletons. The source material was blood. These receptors were obtained from a man at least 80 years old in good health. CDR3s include the opening cysteine and the closing phenylalanine or tryptophan. D genes are given only for firm matches. Clone sizes are given selectively: once, few, many, or a class where the clone is expanded.

V gene	clone size	J gene	D gene	CDR3 DNA	CDR3 protein
TRBV4-3	NA	TRBJ1-2	TRBD1	TGCGCCAGCAGCCAACTTCGGACAGGGGGGTCTAGCTATGGCTACACCTTC	CASSQLRTGGSSYGYTF
TRBV6-2/TRBV6-3	NA	TRBJ1-4	NA	TGTGCCAGCGGGGACGATGTGAAGGGGCTGTTTTTT	CASGDDVKGLFF
TRBV6-5	few	TRBJ2-3	NA	TGTGCCGGCACCGCACACGGCACAGATACGCAGTATTTT	CAGTAHGTDTQYF
TRBV6-2/TRBV6-3	few	TRBJ2-5	NA	TGTGCCAGCAGTTACTCGAAGGCGCTGAAAGAGACCCAGTACTTC	CASSYSKALKETQYF
TRBV20-1	NA	TRBJ1-1	TRBD1	TGCAGTGCTATATACAGGGGCTTCACTGAAGCTTTCTTT	CSAIYRGFTEAFF
TRBV4-1	few	TRBJ2-5	TRBD2	TGCGCCAGCAGCCAAACGACTAGCGGGGACGCGTCGGAAGAGACCCAGTACTTC	CASSQTTSGDASEETQYF
TRBV10-3	NA	TRBJ2-5	TRBD2	TGTGCCATCAGTGCGGGACTAGCGGGGGAAGAGGCCCAGTACTTC	CAISAGLAGEEAQYF
TRBV7-2	NA	TRBJ1-2	TRBD1	TGTGCCAGCAGCTTAGACTCGTTAGACAGGGGGTATGGCTACACCTTC	CASSLDSLDRGYGYTF
TRBV15	NA	TRBJ2-1	TRBD2	TGTGCCACCAGCAGAGAGGCTAGCGGGAGGAATGAGCAGTTCTTC	CATSREASGRNEQFF
TRBV5-1	once	TRBJ2-1	TRBD2	TGCGCCAGCAGCTTATCTAGCGGGGGGTCAACCTACAATGAGCAGTTCTTC	CASSLSSGGSTYNEQFF
TRBV6-6	many	TRBJ1-5	NA	TGTGCCAGCAGTTCGGTGGAGCCCCAGCATTTT	CASSSVEPQHF
TRBV20-1	NA	TRBJ1-6	NA	TGCAGTGCTAGGGCTCAGATTAATTCACCCCTCCACTTT	CSARAQINSPLHF
TRBV7-9	NA	TRBJ2-1	NA	TGTGCCAGCAGCTTAATCGGCCGTAACAATGAGCAGTTCTTC	CASSLIGRNNEQFF
TRBV7-2	few	TRBJ1-5	NA	TGTGCCAGCAGCTTAGTTACGGGGGGAGGTCAGCCCCAGCATTTT	CASSLVTGGGQPQHF
TRBV9	NA	TRBJ1-2	NA	TGTGCCAGCAGCCCCACCTTAGACAGGAGCTATGGCTACACCTTC	CASSPTLDRSYGYTF
TRBV5-1	NA	TRBJ2-6	TRBD1	TGCGCCAGCAGCTTAGGGGCAGGGGGCGCTTCTGGGGCCAACGTCCTGACTTTC	CASSLGAGGASGANVLTF
TRBV14	NA	TRBJ2-7	TRBD1	TGTGCCAGCAGCCAAGTGCCCCCGGGACAGATTCACTACGAGCAGTACTTC	CASSQVPPGQIHYEQYF
TRBV30	few	TRBJ1-2	NA	TGTGCCTGGAGTGAAGGGAACTATGGCTACACCTTC	CAWSEGNYGYTF
TRBV7-9	few	TRBJ1-2	NA	TGTGCCAGCAGCTTTGGTACGGGGGCTTATGGCTACACCTTC	CASSFGTGAYGYTF
TRBV5-1	NA	TRBJ2-1	NA	TGCGCCAGCAGCTTGGCCTTGAACATCTACAATGAGCAGTTCTTC	CASSLALNIYNEQFF
TRBV7-2	NA	TRBJ2-7	TRBD2	TGTGCCAGCAGCCATGGGGCCCAAGCAGCCGGGCTAGCGGGCGAGCAGTACTTC	CASSHGAQAAGLAGEQYF
TRBV11-2	few	TRBJ2-1	NA	TGTGCCATCTGGTTGGGGGCCCGTTACAATGAGCAGTTCTTC	CAIWLGARYNEQFF
TRBV20-1	NA	TRBJ1-5	NA	TGCAGTGCTAGAGTCCCCCATAGGGCGGAGATGCAGCATTTT	CSARVPHRAEMQHF
TRBV28	few	TRBJ2-6	NA	TGTGCCAGCAGTCCCCCCCCAGGGGTCGGTGACTCTGGGGCCAACGTCCTGACTTTC	CASSPPPGVGDSGANVLTF
TRBV4-3	NA	TRBJ2-6	NA	TGCGCCAGCAGCCAAGATCTCGTAGGGGCCTCTGGGGCCAACGTCCTGACTTTC	CASSQDLVGASGANVLTF
TRBV12-3/TRBV12-4	few	TRBJ2-1	NA	TGTGCCAGCAGTATCTCGACAGCCAAACCCGAGCAGTTCTTC	CASSISTAKPEQFF
TRBV18	few	TRBJ2-6	NA	TGTGCCAGCTCACCAGTCTCCTCTGGGGCCAACGTCCTGACTTTC	CASSPVSSGANVLTF
TRBV7-9	NA	TRBJ2-2	NA	TGTGCCAGCAGCTTAAACGATAACACCGGGGAGCTGTTTTTT	CASSLNDNTGELFF
TRBV6-5	NA	TRBJ1-5	NA	TGTGCCAGCAGCCAGATTAATAGCAATCAGCCCCAGCATTTT	CASSQINSNQPQHF
TRBV6-6	many	TRBJ2-7	NA	TGTGCCAGTGGGTGGGGACACTCCTACGAGCAGTACTTC	CASGWGHSYEQYF
TRBV18	many	TRBJ2-1	TRBD1	TGTGCCAGCTCACCCCAGGCAGGGGGCGAGCAGTTCTTC	CASSPQAGGEQFF
TRBV20-1	few	TRBJ2-1	TRBD2	TGCAGTGCTAGCTTTACTAGCGGGAGGGCCTTTGAGCAGTTCTTC	CSASFTSGRAFEQFF
TRBV20-1	few	TRBJ2-5	NA	TGCAGTGCGCAGGGGAAGGAGACCCAGTACTTC	CSAQGKETQYF
TRBV12-3/TRBV12-4	NA	TRBJ1-5	NA	TGTGCCAGCAGTTCCCTGTCGAATAGCAATCAGCCCCAGCATTTT	CASSSLSNSNQPQHF
TRBV20-1	NA	TRBJ1-6	TRBD1	TGCAGTGCCAGGGGTAGGACAGGGCAGGAATCACCCCTCCACTTT	CSARGRTGQESPLHF
TRBV10-3	few	TRBJ1-2	TRBD1	TGTGCCATCAGGGGGGACAGGGGGAACTATGGCTACACCTTC	CAIRGDRGNYGYTF
TRBV7-2	NA	TRBJ2-1	NA	TGTGCCAGCAGCTCCCCGGACAATGAGCAGTTCTTC	CASSSPDNEQFF
TRBV10-3	few	TRBJ2-5	NA	TGTGCCATTGGACAGCCCCAAGAGACCCAGTACTTC	CAIGQPQETQYF
TRBV6-6	many	TRBJ2-6	NA	TGTGCCATAGGGTCCGGGTTTGGGGCCAACGTCCTGACTTTC	CAIGSGFGANVLTF
TRBV27	few	TRBJ2-7	TRBD1	TGTGCCAGCAGATACCGACAGGGGAGGTACGAGCAGTACTTC	CASRYRQGRYEQYF
TRBV7-2	few	TRBJ2-5	TRBD2	TGTGCCAGCAGCTTAGCGTCTAGCGGGGGGGAGACCCAGTACTTC	CASSLASSGGETQYF
TRBV6-5	many	TRBJ2-1	NA	TGTGCCAGCAGTTACTCATGGCCCAGTGATAATGAGCAGTTCTTC	CASSYSWPSDNEQFF
TRBV20-1	few	TRBJ2-7	TRBD2	TGCAGTGCTAGTATGGCTAGCGGGACCTACGAGCAGTACTTC	CSASMASGTYEQYF
TRBV15	NA	TRBJ2-7	TRBD1	TGTGCCACCAGCCGAGAGGACAGGGAATTTGACGAGCAGTACTTC	CATSREDREFDEQYF
TRBV14	NA	TRBJ1-6	NA	TGTGCCAGCAGCCCGACAGATTTCAATTCACCCCTCCACTTT	CASSPTDFNSPLHF
TRBV30	few	TRBJ2-4	NA	TGTGCCGGAGAGGGGGAGGGCAAAAACATTCAGTACTTC	CAGEGEGKNIQYF
TRBV5-5	NA	TRBJ2-3	NA	TGTGCCAGTCTCCCAGGGGTCACAGATACGCAGTATTTT	CASLPGVTDTQYF
TRBV7-9	NA	TRBJ1-1	NA	TGTGCCAGCAGCTCCCTGGGGACTGAAGCTTTCTTT	CASSSLGTEAFF
TRBV20-1	NA	TRBJ2-3	TRBD1	TGCAGTGCTGAGGGGACAGAGAGTGGTACGCAGTATTTT	CSAEGTESGTQYF
TRBV5-6	once	TRBJ2-3	TRBD2	TGTGCCAGCAGCATGGGCGGGGGGGCGTCAGATACGCAGTATTTT	CASSMGGGASDTQYF
TRBV27	few	TRBJ2-5	NA	TGTGCCAGCAGCGGGACAAGGGAGACCCAGTACTTC	CASSGTRETQYF
TRBV7-9	NA	TRBJ2-3	TRBD1	TGTGCCAGCAGCTCTGGACAGGGGTCAGATACGCAGTATTTT	CASSSGQGSDTQYF
TRBV6-2/TRBV6-3	NA	TRBJ1-2	TRBD1	TGTGCCAGCAGGTCTACAGGGGGTTCTTATGGCTACACCTTC	CASRSTGGSYGYTF
TRBV12-3/TRBV12-4	few	TRBJ2-7	TRBD1	TGTGCCAGCAGGAACAGGGGCGGCTCTATTGGTGAGCAGTACTTC	CASRNRGGSIGEQYF
TRBV29-1	NA	TRBJ1-2	TRBD1	TGCAGCGTCGCTTCTGTGGGACAGGGCTTAGATGGCTACACCTTC	CSVASVGQGLDGYTF
TRBV4-2	NA	TRBJ2-3	NA	TGTGCCAGCAGCCAAGTTCCAGCTAGCTTCAGCCCAGATACGCAGTATTTT	CASSQVPASFSPDTQYF
TRBV18	few	TRBJ2-1	TRBD2	TGTGCCAGCTCACCCTCAAGCGGGGGGGCGGTGTATGAGCAGTTCTTC	CASSPSSGGAVYEQFF
TRBV24-1	few	TRBJ1-2	NA	TGTGCCACCAGTGATTCATCAGCGGGTGGCCGAGGCTACACCTTC	CATSDSSAGGRGYTF
TRBV20-1	NA	TRBJ2-1	TRBD2	TGCAGTGCCCCGGGACTAGCGGTCTATGAGCAGTTCTTC	CSAPGLAVYEQFF
TRBV6-1	NA	TRBJ2-7	NA	TGTGCCAGCAGCCCCCCCGGAGCTAAGCCCCACACCTACGAGCAGTACTTC	CASSPPGAKPHTYEQYF